These 4 T cell receptor beta chains originate from one sample sequenced in a study of molecular identifiers for immune sequencing clone quantification. TCRdb independently ran MiXCR on the PCR reads; one entry per CDR3 protein. The data contain about 320,000 distinct CDR3 sequences, 20% to 25% of them singletons. The sample was naive CD8+ T cells from blood, with Jurkat cell RNA spiked in. Subset specified: FACS-sorted CD8+CD4-CCR7+CD45RA+ naive T cells. These TCRs come from a human donor in good health. Some libraries in this study had Jurkat cell RNA spiked in.

A note on this clonotype: This clone may be a read error of a much larger clone one base away. The conserved final phenylalanine or tryptophan is absent from the CDR3, which likely points to a read error. The chain has TRBV6-2 or TRBV6-3 and TRBJ2-3; D gene unclear. V was shortened by 7 bases and J by 9 bases, with 20 bases between the two germline ends. This CDR3 contains 14 residues. CDR1 MNHEY and CDR2 SVGEGT come from the germline V gene. For the CDR3, the DNA is TGTGCCAGCACCATAGCCCCGACACTTCCAACGCAGTATTCT. Protein product: CASTIAPTLPTQYS.

This clonotype came up a few times. The rearrangement links TRBV12-3 or TRBV12-4 to TRBJ1-1; 8 bases are shared with TRBD1. Germline trimming cut 10 bases from V and 1 base from J; bases unmatched to any gene: 5. CDR3 length: 13 residues. Written as DNA, the CDR3 is TGTGCCACCCGACAGGGGACGAACACTGAAGCTTTCTTT. It is translated as CATRQGTNTEAFF.

V and J are TRBV10-3 and TRBJ2-3, with D perhaps given as TRBD1 or TRBD2 (5 bases each). V shed 10 bases and J shed 0 bases, with 8 bases lying between them. Per the germline V gene, CDR1 is ENHRY and CDR2 is SYGVKD. The CDR3 is 12 amino acids. The CDR3 here is CATRDSTDTQYF. The CDR3 DNA follows: TGTGCCACAAGGGACAGCACAGATACGCAGTATTTT.

This clonotype was observed at least ten times. V gene TRBV18 combines with J gene TRBJ1-1; TRBD1 agrees at 8 bases. The germline V gene encodes CDR1 KGHSH and CDR2 LQKENI. This CDR3 contains 15 residues. With V trimmed by 3 bases and J by 8 bases, 11 bases remained unmatched. The CDR3 sequence: CASSPAGTGHREAFF. The CDR3 DNA reads TGTGCCAGCTCACCCGCCGGGACAGGTCATCGGGAAGCTTTCTTT.